A single sample gave rise to the 20 T cell receptor beta chains below, sequenced in a study of immune evolution from preneoplasia to lung adenocarcinoma. Clones were sequenced by immunoSEQ multiplex PCR, and TCRdb holds only the in-frame ones, with some missing. The table lists about 1,700 clones, 73% of them singletons. What was sequenced was FFPE minimally invasive lung adenocarcinoma tissue. All receptors come from a person aged 60 to 85 with lung adenocarcinoma.

The rearrangement uses TRBV28 and TRBJ2-1; D may correspond to TRBD1 or TRBD2 (5 bases each). Between the trimmed V and J ends, which lost 10 bases and 4 bases, there was a span of 20 bases. This CDR3 region has 15 residues. CDR1 and CDR2 from the germline V gene are MDHEN and SYDVKM. The CDR3 DNA reads TGTGCCATCTGTGAGCCGGGTGGGGGTTACAATGAGCAGTTCTTC. The encoded protein is CAICEPGGGYNEQFF.

The chain uses TRBV19 and TRBJ1-1; unclear D gene. Trimming took 3 bases from V and 2 from J, leaving 10 bases between them. The CDR3 has 14 residues. Germline V gene sequence: CDR1 LNHDA, CDR2 SQIVND (reference sequence). CDR3 coding DNA: TGTGCCAGTAGTATCCTGTATTTTAACACTGAAGCTTTCTTT. This sequence encodes CASSILYFNTEAFF.

The genes are TRBV7-9 and TRBJ1-1; D unclear. The ends were cut back, 2 bases at V and 0 bases at J, with 4 bases in the middle. This CDR3 has 13 residues. In germline, CDR1 is SEHNR, CDR2 FQNEAQ (reference sequence). The CDR3 DNA follows: TGTGCCAGCAGCTTACTGATGAACACTGAAGCTTTCTTT. Translating it yields CASSLLMNTEAFF. Complete variable domain (other parts from reference TRBV7-9 and TRBJ1-1): DTGVSQNPRHKITKRGQNVTFRCDPISEHNRLYWYRQTLGQGPEFLTYFQNEAQLEKSRLLSDRFSAERPKGSFSTLEIQRTEQGDSAMYLCASSLLMNTEAFFGQGTRLTVV.

The gene calls are TRBV28 and TRBJ1-5; 8 bases fit TRBD1. The V gene's germline CDR1 is MDHEN and CDR2 SYDVKM. V was pared by 7 bases and J by 0 bases, with 17 bases of the junction left unmatched. The CDR3 has 19 residues. The CDR3 nucleotides read TGTGCCAGCAATAGCCCCTCGGGGACAGGAAGCAATAGCAATCAGCCCCAGCATTTT. Translation: CASNSPSGTGSNSNQPQHF.

This clone was found once. The chain links TRBV19 to TRBJ1-6; perhaps TRBD1 as D (6 bases). Trimming cost V 9 bases and J 5 bases, with 11 bases left between them. This CDR3 has 13 residues. The germline CDR1 and CDR2 sequences are LNHDA and SQIVND (reference sequence). The CDR3 is CASRDTDNSPLHF. In DNA form, the CDR3 reads TGTGCCAGCCGGGACACAGATAATTCACCCCTCCACTTT.

V is TRBV6-1 and J is TRBJ2-2; possibly TRBD2 for D (5 bases). Germline V lookup: CDR1 MNHNS, CDR2 SASEGT. There are 15 residues in the CDR3. With 2 bases removed from V and 3 bases from J, the gap between germline ends came to 10 bases. The CDR3 DNA reads TGTGCCAGCAGTGAATTAAAGGGAGACACCGGGGAGCTGTTTTTT. Protein: CASSELKGDTGELFF.

About this clone: The junction and the germline gene differ at one end; a read error may be behind it. CDR3 coding DNA: TGTGACAGCAGTGACTACGGCTACAATGAGCAGTTCTTC. This encodes CDSSDYGYNEQFF. The V and J genes are TRBV6-1 and TRBJ2-1; tentatively, D is TRBD2 (5 bases). CDR3 length: 13 amino acids. Germline V CDR1 and CDR2: MNHNS, SASEGT.

This clone was seen only once. The V call is TRBV6-5, the J call TRBJ1-4, with unresolved D. This CDR3 region has 14 residues. From germline, CDR1 is MNHEY and CDR2 SVGAGI. The germline V and J ends were trimmed by 8 bases and 0 bases, with 10 bases remaining between them. CDR3 residues: CASRGIATNEKLFF. CDR3 sequence (DNA): TGTGCCAGCCGCGGCATTGCAACTAATGAAAAACTGTTTTTT.

The chain joins TRBV10-2 to TRBJ2-1; 14 positions match TRBD2. Germline-derived CDR1 and CDR2 are WSHSY and SAAADI. This CDR3 is built from 15 residues. Trimming cost V 4 bases and J 7 bases; bases outside gene matches: 3. The CDR3 bases are TGCGCCAGCAGTGCTGGGACTAGCGGGGGAAATGAGCAGTTCTTC. It yields the protein CASSAGTSGGNEQFF.

This clone occurred once. The chain combines TRBV5-1 with TRBJ2-1; a possible D gene is TRBD1 (6 bases). The germline V gene has CDR1 SGHRS and CDR2 YFSETQ. The CDR3 sequence is 14 residues long. Trimming removed 7 bases from V and 0 bases from J, with 11 bases in between. In DNA form, the CDR3 reads TGCGCCAGCGACGAAGGGGGCTCCTACAATGAGCAGTTCTTC. Its protein product is CASDEGGSYNEQFF.

The sample holds one count of this clone. The chain uses TRBV6-1 and TRBJ1-5; perhaps TRBD1 as D (5 bases). The CDR3 is made up of 14 amino acids. Germline CDR1 and CDR2: MNHNS and SASEGT. V was clipped by 5 bases and J by 0 bases, with 8 bases between them. The CDR3 bases are TGTGCCAGCAGTACAGGATCTAGCAATCAGCCCCAGCATTTT. The encoded protein is CASSTGSSNQPQHF.

The chain carries TRBV6-4 and TRBJ2-3, with D perhaps TRBD2 (7 bases). The V gene lost 0 bases and the J gene lost 3 bases, with 13 bases spanning the gap. Germline-derived CDR1 and CDR2 are MRHNA and SNTAGT. This CDR3 region has 16 residues. CDR3 coding DNA: TGTGCCAGCAGTGACTCGGCAGGGGAGGGGACAGATACGCAGTATTTT. The encoded protein is CASSDSAGEGTDTQYF.

The rearrangement uses TRBV11-3 and TRBJ2-3; 7 nucleotides align to TRBD1. The CDR3 covers 16 residues. V trimming: 7 bases; J trimming: 2 bases; junction bases outside the gene matches: 12. CDR1 and CDR2 from the germline V gene are SGHNT and YENEEA. The CDR3 region has the DNA TGTGCCAGCACCTCACGAGGGGACAGTTACACAGATACGCAGTATTTT. Amino acids: CASTSRGDSYTDTQYF.

This clone was counted once. The J gene is TRBJ2-7, the V gene TRBV5-5; 7 nucleotides line up with TRBD2. The CDR3 length is 13 residues. V trimming: 0 bases; J trimming: 8 bases; junction bases outside the gene matches: 5. Germline V lookup: CDR1 SGHKS, CDR2 YYEKEE (reference sequence). The CDR3 sequence is CASSLGGEGKQYF. CDR3 nucleotide sequence: TGTGCCAGCAGCTTGGGGGGGGAGGGTAAGCAGTACTTC.

To note about this clone: The sample carries other DNA sequences with the same CDR3. The rearrangement uses TRBV5-1 and TRBJ1-1, with D unclear. Trimming removed 0 bases from V and 0 bases from J, with 12 bases in between. Germline CDR1 reads SGHRS; CDR2 reads YFSETQ. The CDR3 runs 16 residues. The CDR3 DNA reads TGCGCCAGCAGCTTGGCCGAGGAGGCGGTGAACACTGAAGCTTTCTTT. Its translation is CASSLAEEAVNTEAFF.

This sequence joins TRBV11-3 and TRBJ2-5; TRBD2 might be the D (6 bases). The J call is in doubt because the DNA end fits TRBJ2-7 better. CDR3 length: 13 residues. Germline lookup yields CDR1 SGHNT and CDR2 YENEEA. The CDR3 sequence is CASSPGVFNEQYF. The CDR3 DNA follows: TGTGCCAGCAGCCCGGGAGTTTTTAACGAGCAGTACTTC.

The genes are TRBV19 and TRBJ1-6; the match to TRBD1 covers 9 bases. The CDR3 covers 14 residues. The ends lost 4 bases at V and 10 bases at J; junction bases unmatched: 5. Germline assignment: CDR1 LNHDA and CDR2 SQIVND (reference sequence). The CDR3 DNA follows: TGTGCCAGTAGTACAACAGGGGGCGGATCACCCCTCCACTTT. Translation: CASSTTGGGSPLHF.

This chain joins TRBV5-1 and TRBJ2-7; D may be TRBD2 (5 bases). The CDR3 consists of 15 residues. Germline V gene data show CDR1 as SGHRS and CDR2 as YFSETQ. The V end was cut by 5 bases, the J end by 5 bases, with 20 bases between. The CDR3 nucleotides read TGCGCCAGCAGGGAGCTAGCTGCTCCAGTCCACGAGCAGTACTTC. Protein product: CASRELAAPVHEQYF.

CDR3 region: CASESGTGNTGELFF. CDR3 coding DNA: TGTGCCAGCGAATCGGGGACAGGGAACACCGGGGAGCTGTTTTTT. The chain joins TRBV28 to TRBJ2-2, with 8 bases fitting TRBD1. The CDR3 contains 15 residues. V was clipped by 8 bases and J by 1 base; unmatched bases: 6. The germline CDR1 and CDR2 sequences are MDHEN and SYDVKM.

This clone was counted once. The chain joins TRBV7-9 to TRBJ1-4, with 10 bases matching TRBD1. Per the germline V gene, CDR1 is SEHNR and CDR2 is FQNEAQ (reference sequence). The CDR3 length is 14 residues. With 6 bases clipped from V and 8 bases from J, the junction kept 6 bases outside the gene matches. CDR3 coding DNA: TGTGCCAGCAGAACCGGGACAGGGGACGAAAAACTGTTTTTT. Amino acid sequence: CASRTGTGDEKLFF.